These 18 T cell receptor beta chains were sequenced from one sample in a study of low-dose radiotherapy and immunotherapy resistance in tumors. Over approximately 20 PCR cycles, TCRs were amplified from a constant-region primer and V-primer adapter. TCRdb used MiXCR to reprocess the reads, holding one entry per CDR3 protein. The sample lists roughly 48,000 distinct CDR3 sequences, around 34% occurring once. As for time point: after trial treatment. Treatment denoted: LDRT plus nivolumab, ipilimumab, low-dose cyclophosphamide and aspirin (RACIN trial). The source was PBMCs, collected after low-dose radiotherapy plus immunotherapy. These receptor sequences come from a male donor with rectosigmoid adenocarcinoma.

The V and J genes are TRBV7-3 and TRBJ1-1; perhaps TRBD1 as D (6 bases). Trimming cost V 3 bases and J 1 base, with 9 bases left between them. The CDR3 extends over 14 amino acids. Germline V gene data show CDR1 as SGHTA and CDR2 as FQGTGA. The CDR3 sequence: CASSFGQPNTEAFF. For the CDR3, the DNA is TGTGCCAGCAGCTTTGGACAGCCGAACACTGAAGCTTTCTTT.

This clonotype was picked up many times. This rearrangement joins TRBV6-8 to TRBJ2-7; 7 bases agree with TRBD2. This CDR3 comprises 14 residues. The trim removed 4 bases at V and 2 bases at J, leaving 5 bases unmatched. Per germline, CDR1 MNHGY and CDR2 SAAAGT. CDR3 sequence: CASSLSSGPYEQYF. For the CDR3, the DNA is TGTGCCAGCAGTTTGTCTAGCGGTCCCTACGAGCAGTACTTC.

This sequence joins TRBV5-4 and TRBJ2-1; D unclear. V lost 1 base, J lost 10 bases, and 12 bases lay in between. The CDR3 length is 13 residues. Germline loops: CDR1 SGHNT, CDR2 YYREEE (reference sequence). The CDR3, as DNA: TGTGCCAGCAGCTTGTGGAGCCGGAAAGAGCAGTTCTTC. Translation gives CASSLWSRKEQFF.

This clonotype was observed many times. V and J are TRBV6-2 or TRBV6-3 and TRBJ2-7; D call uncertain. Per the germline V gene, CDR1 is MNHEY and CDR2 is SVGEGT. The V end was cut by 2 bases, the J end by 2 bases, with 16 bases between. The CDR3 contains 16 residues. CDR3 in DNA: TGTGCCAGCAGTTACAACTCAGGCGACCTCCCCTACGAGCAGTACTTC. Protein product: CASSYNSGDLPYEQYF.

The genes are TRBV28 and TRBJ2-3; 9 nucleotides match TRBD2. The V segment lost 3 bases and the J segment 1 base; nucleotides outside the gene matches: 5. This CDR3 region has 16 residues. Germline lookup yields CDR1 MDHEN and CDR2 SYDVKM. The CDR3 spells CASSLAGGRGTDTQYF. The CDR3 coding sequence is TGTGCCAGCAGTTTGGCGGGGGGGCGAGGCACAGATACGCAGTATTTT. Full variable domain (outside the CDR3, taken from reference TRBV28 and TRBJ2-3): DVKVTQSSRYLVKRTGEKVFLECVQDMDHENMFWYRQDPGLGLRLIYFSYDVKMKEKGDIPEGYSVSREKKERFSLILESASTNQTSMYLCASSLAGGRGTDTQYFGPGTRLTVL.

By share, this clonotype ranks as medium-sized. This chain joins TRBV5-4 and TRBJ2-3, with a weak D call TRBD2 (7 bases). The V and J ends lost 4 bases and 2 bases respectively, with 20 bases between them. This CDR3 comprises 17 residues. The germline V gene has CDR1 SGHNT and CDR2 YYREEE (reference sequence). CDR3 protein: CASSAGARPGTTDTQYF. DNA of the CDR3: TGTGCCAGCAGCGCGGGGGCCCGGCCCGGCACCACAGATACGCAGTATTTT.

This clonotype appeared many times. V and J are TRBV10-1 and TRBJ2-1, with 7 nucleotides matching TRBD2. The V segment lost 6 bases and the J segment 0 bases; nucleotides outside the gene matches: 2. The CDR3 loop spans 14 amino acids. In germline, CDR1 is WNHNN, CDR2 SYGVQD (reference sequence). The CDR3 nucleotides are TGCGCCAGCAGCAGGACTAGCTCCTACAATGAGCAGTTCTTC. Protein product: CASSRTSSYNEQFF.

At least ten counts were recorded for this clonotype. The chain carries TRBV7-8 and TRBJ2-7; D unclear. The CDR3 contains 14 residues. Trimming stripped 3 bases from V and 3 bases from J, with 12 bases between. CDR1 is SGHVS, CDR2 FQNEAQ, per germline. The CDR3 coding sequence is TGTGCCAGCAGCTTTGAAGGGCGCAGCTACGAGCAGTACTTC. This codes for CASSFEGRSYEQYF.

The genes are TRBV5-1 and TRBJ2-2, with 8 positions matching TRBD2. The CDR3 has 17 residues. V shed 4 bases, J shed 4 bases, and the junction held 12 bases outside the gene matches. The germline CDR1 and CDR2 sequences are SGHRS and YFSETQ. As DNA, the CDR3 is TGCGCCAGCAGCGTTGGCGGAGCGGGAGTGGTCACCGGGGAGCTGTTTTTT. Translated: CASSVGGAGVVTGELFF. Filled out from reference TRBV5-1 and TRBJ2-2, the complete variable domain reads KAGVTQTPRYLIKTRGQQVTLSCSPISGHRSVSWYQQTPGQGLQFLFEYFSETQRNKGNFPGRFSGRQFSNSRSEMNVSTLELGDSALYLCASSVGGAGVVTGELFFGEGSRLTVL.

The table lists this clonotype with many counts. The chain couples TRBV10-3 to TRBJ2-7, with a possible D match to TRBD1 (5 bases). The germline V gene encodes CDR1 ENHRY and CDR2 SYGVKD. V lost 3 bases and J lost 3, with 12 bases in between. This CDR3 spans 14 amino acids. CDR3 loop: CAISDPSRDYEQYF. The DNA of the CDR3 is TGTGCCATCAGTGATCCTTCCAGGGACTACGAGCAGTACTTC.

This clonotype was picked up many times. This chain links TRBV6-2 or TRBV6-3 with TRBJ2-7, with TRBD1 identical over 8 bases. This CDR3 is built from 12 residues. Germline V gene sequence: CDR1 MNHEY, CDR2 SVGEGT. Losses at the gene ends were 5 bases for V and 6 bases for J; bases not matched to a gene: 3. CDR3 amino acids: CASSRTGPEQYF. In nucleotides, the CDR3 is TGTGCCAGCAGTCGGACAGGGCCCGAGCAGTACTTC.

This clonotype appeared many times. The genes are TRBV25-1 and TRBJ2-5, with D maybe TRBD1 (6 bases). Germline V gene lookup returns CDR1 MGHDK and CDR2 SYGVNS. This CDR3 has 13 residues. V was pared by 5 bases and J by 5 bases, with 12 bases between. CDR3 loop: CASSTGWIETQYF. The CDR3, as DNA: TGTGCCAGCAGTACAGGGTGGATCGAGACCCAGTACTTC.

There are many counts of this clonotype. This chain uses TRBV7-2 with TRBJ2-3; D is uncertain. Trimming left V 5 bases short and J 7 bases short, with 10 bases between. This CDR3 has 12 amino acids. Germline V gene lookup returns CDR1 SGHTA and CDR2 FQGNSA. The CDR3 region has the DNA TGTGCCAGCAGCCAAGGGTGGAATACGCAGTATTTT. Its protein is CASSQGWNTQYF.

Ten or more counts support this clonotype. CDR3 loop: CSVKQDLSYEQYF. The DNA of the CDR3 is TGCAGCGTTAAGCAGGACCTCTCCTACGAGCAGTACTTC. The chain employs TRBV29-1 and TRBJ2-7; D not resolved. With 5 bases removed from V and 0 bases from J, the gap between germline ends came to 11 bases. The CDR3 consists of 13 residues. Germline V gene data show CDR1 as SQVTM and CDR2 as ANQGSEA.

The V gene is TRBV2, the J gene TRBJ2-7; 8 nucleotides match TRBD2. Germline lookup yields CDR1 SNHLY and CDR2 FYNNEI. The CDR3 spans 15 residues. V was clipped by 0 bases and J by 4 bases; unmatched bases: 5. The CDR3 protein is CASSEAGLAGYEQYF. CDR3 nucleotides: TGTGCCAGCAGTGAAGCGGGGCTAGCGGGTTACGAGCAGTACTTC. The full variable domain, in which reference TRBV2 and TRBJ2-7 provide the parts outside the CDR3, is EPEVTQTPSHQVTQMGQEVILRCVPISNHLYFYWYRQILGQKVEFLVSFYNNEISEKSEIFDDQFSVERPDGSNFTLKIRSTKLEDSAMYFCASSEAGLAGYEQYFGPGTRLTVT.

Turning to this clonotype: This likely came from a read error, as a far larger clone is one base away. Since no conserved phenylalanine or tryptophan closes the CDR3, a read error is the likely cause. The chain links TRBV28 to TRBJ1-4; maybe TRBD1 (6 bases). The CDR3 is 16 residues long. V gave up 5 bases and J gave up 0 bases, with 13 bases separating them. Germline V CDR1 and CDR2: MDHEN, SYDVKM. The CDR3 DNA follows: TGTGCCAGCAGTACCGGGACATTAGCAACTAATGAAAAACTGTTTCTT. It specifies CASSTGTLATNEKLFL.

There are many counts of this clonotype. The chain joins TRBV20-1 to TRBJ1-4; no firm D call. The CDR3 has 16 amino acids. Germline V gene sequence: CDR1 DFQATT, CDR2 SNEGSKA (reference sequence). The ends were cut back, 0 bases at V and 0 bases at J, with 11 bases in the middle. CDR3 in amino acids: CSARDRTAATNEKLFF. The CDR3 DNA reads TGCAGTGCTAGAGATAGAACAGCCGCAACTAATGAAAAACTGTTTTTT.

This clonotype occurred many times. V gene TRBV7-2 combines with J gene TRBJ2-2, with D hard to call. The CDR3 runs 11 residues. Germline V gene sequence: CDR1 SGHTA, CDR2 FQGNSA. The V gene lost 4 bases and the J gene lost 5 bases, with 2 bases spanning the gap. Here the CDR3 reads CASSSTGELFF. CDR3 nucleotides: TGTGCCAGCAGCTCGACCGGGGAGCTGTTTTTT.